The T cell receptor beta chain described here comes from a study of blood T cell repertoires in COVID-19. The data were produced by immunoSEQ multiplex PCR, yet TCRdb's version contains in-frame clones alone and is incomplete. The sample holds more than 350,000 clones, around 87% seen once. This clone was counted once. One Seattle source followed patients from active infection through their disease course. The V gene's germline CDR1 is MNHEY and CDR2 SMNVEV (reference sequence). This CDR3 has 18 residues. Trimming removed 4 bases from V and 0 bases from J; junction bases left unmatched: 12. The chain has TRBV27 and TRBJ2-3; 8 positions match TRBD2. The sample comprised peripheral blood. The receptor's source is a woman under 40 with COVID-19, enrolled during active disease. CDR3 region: CASSYAGTRWGSTDTQYF. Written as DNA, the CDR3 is TGTGCCAGCAGTTACGCCGGGACTAGGTGGGGCAGCACAGATACGCAGTATTTT.